A selection of T cell receptor beta chains follows, all from one sample in a study of blood T cell repertoires in COVID-19. Clones were read by immunoSEQ multiplex PCR, and TCRdb kept only the in-frame ones, dropping some. The sample yields hundreds of thousands of clones, around 86% seen once. Sequenced material: PBMCs or T cells enriched from blood (not recorded which). These TCRs come from a middle-aged woman with acute COVID-19. The conserved cysteine and the conserved F or W are not part of the CDR3 here. The D gene is left open where the match is weak. Some rows have no size entry. The others give once, few or many, or a class for an expanded clone.

v_call	d_call	j_call	clone_size	cdr3_aa
TRBV28	TRBD1	TRBJ1-4	-	ASSPGGSNEKLF
TRBV23-1	-	TRBJ2-7	-	ASSQYAPPLDITSSYEQY
TRBV2	-	TRBJ1-2	-	ASSSTDPRDYGYT
TRBV18	-	TRBJ1-1	-	ASSHTGNTEAF
TRBV10-3	TRBD1	TRBJ2-1	-	AISSGTGGVEQF
TRBV28	TRBD2	TRBJ2-3	once	ASRLAGGSGSTDTQY
TRBV10-2	TRBD2	TRBJ2-1	-	ASGGVEQF
TRBV9	TRBD1	TRBJ2-7	-	ASSAGGSYEQY
TRBV28	TRBD2	TRBJ2-2	-	ASSLLAGGTTGELF
TRBV5-1	TRBD1	TRBJ1-1	-	ASSLPPTGQNTEAF
TRBV27	-	TRBJ1-1	-	ASSTTGSTEAF
TRBV6-5	TRBD1	TRBJ1-1	-	ASSSTGGVTEAF
TRBV28	-	TRBJ1-2	few	ASTITIAAVVHGYT
TRBV9	TRBD2	TRBJ2-1	-	ASSVGGRGTYNEQF
TRBV4-1	TRBD2	TRBJ2-5	-	ASSQESSGLRQTQY
TRBV18	TRBD1	TRBJ1-1	-	ASSPNLRSDRVGAF
TRBV25-1	-	TRBJ1-3	-	ASSDQSTGTGNTIY
TRBV6-6	TRBD1	TRBJ2-2	-	ASSKRDRGSPGELF
TRBV5-1	TRBD1	TRBJ2-1	-	ASALPTPGTEVDEQF
TRBV11-3	-	TRBJ2-7	-	ASSQDFYEQY
TRBV19	TRBD1	TRBJ1-4	-	ASRIDRAAGEKLF
TRBV11-2	TRBD1	TRBJ1-5	-	ASSMTGGPNQPQH
TRBV6-4	TRBD2	TRBJ2-7	-	ASSRHAGTSGRIYEQY
TRBV6-5	-	TRBJ2-1	-	ASSPTSWGLNEQF
TRBV19	TRBD1	TRBJ1-4	once	ASGDRGGSTNEKLF
TRBV27	TRBD1	TRBJ1-5	once	ASSTGQRNQPQH
TRBV27	TRBD1	TRBJ1-4	-	ASSSHRGELF
TRBV6-5	TRBD1	TRBJ2-7	-	ASSYDRGSYEQY
TRBV10-3	-	TRBJ1-6	-	AISGTNSPLH
TRBV5-1	TRBD2	TRBJ2-5	-	ASRDLAGETQY
TRBV6-6	-	TRBJ2-1	-	ASSTTSTQRNEQF
TRBV5-6	TRBD1	TRBJ1-4	-	ASSSLTGLTNEKLF
TRBV6-5	-	TRBJ1-5	once	ASSSEFNQPQH
TRBV5-1	TRBD1	TRBJ2-5	-	ASSSRQGQETQY
TRBV7-3	TRBD1	TRBJ2-4	-	ASSTGQGHIQY
TRBV7-3	TRBD2	TRBJ2-7	-	ASSASPGLAAYEQY
TRBV19	TRBD2	TRBJ2-7	-	ASSFSSGPYEQY
TRBV6-2/TRBV6-3	TRBD1	TRBJ2-7	-	ASSYTTDRAKTYEQY
TRBV28	TRBD2	TRBJ2-7	-	ASSFRAGGPGSYEQY
TRBV29-1	TRBD2	TRBJ2-1	-	SVVGPGLAMGEQF
TRBV6-4	TRBD2	TRBJ2-7	-	ASSDTLAETSYEQY
TRBV7-9	-	TRBJ1-1	-	ASSFTNTEAF
TRBV27	-	TRBJ2-1	-	ASSGAAYNEQF
TRBV7-2	-	TRBJ2-4	once	ASSFPGYVIAKNIQY
TRBV6-2/TRBV6-3	-	TRBJ2-1	once	ASSPGPLAYNEQF
TRBV9	-	TRBJ2-2	-	ASSAGPGDGGELF
TRBV4-2	TRBD2	TRBJ2-5	-	ASSQDGSRLAGETQY
TRBV7-9	TRBD2	TRBJ2-1	-	ASSLTSGMINEQF
TRBV2	-	TRBJ1-1	-	ASRGGRRLTEAF
TRBV11-2	TRBD2	TRBJ2-1	few	ASSVWTSGSEQF
TRBV3-1/TRBV3-2	-	TRBJ2-5	-	ASSQERPASQETQY
TRBV3-1/TRBV3-2	-	TRBJ1-1	-	ASSQDGRKAF
TRBV18	TRBD1	TRBJ2-5	-	ASQQGAVETQY